This T cell receptor beta chain is from a study of OX40 agonist ivuxolimab in advanced cancers. Study in general: The study treated patients with ivuxolimab, an agonistic anti-OX40 (CD134) antibody. Study-level points and caveats: Low clonal expansion, among the lowest seen, marked partial responders at 0.1-3.0 mg/kg.

The CDR3 has 16 amino acids. J gave up 0 bases and V 0 bases, and 1 base lay outside the gene matches. Germline V gene data show CDR1 as SGHTS and CDR2 as YDEGEE. Patients with autoimmune history or systemic immunosuppression were excluded. Clones were read by immunoSEQ multiplex PCR, and TCRdb kept only the in-frame ones, dropping some. The sample contains about 92,000 clones, roughly 90% of which appear only once. Remarks on this clone: Its specificity is not known.

The sample consisted of CD4+ or CD8+ T cells sorted from blood, taken in a trial of the OX40 agonist ivuxolimab. This sequence was found in an adult with an advanced solid tumor such as melanoma, head and neck, liver or kidney cancer. The rearrangement joins TRBV5-8 to TRBJ2-4; 9 positions agree with TRBD1. CDR3 amino acids: CASSLGTGVAKNIQYF. CDR3 nucleotides: TGTGCCAGCAGCTTGGGGACAGGGGTAGCCAAAAACATTCAGTACTTC.